The subject of this entry is one T cell receptor (beta chain). TCRdb keeps only in-frame clones here, not all; method: immunoSEQ multiplex PCR. The sample lists roughly 96,000 clones; around nine tenths were seen once. V lost 8 bases to trimming and J lost 8 bases, with 19 bases between them. Germline loops: CDR1 MGHRA, CDR2 YSYEKL. This CDR3 has 15 residues. The data are from a study of T cell responses to AZD1222 COVID-19 vaccine. The sequencing used peripheral blood, collected on day 0 of AZD1222 vaccination. The J gene is TRBJ1-6, the V gene TRBV4-1; TRBD1 is a possible D gene (5 bases). This receptor was identified in an adult in good health. In nucleotides, the CDR3 is TGCGCCAGCTCCCCTCAAATAATCAGGGATTCACCCCTCCACTTT. It encodes CASSPQIIRDSPLHF.